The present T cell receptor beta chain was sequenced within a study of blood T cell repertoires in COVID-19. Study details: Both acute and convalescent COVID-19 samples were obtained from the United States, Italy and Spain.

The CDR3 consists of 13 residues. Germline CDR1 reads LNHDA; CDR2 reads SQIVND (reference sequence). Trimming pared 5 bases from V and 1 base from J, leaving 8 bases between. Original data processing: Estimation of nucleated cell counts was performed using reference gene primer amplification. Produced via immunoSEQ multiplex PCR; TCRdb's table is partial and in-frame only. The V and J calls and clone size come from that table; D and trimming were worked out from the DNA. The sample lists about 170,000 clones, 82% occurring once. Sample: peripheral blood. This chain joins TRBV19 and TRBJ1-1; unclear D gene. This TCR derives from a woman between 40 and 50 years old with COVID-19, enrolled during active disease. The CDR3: CASSAQENTEAFF. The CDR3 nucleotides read TGTGCCAGTAGTGCCCAGGAGAACACTGAAGCTTTCTTT.